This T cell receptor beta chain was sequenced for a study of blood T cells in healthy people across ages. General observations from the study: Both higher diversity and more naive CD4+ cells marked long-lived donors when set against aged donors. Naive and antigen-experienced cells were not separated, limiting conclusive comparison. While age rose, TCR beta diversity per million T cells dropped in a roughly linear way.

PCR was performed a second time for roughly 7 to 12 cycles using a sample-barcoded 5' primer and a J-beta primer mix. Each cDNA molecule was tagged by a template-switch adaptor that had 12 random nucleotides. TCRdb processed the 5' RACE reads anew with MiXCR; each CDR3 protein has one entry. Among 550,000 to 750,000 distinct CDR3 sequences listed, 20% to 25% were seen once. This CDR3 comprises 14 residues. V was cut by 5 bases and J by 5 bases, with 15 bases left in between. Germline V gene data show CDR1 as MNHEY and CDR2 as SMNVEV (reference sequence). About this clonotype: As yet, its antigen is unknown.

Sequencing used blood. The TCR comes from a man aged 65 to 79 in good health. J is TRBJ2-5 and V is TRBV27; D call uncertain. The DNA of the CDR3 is TGTGCCAGCAGTCCCCGAGACCTAAGGGAGACCCAGTACTTC. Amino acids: CASSPRDLRETQYF.